These T cell receptor beta chains were read from a single sample in a study of blood T cell repertoires in COVID-19. Profiling relied on immunoSEQ multiplex PCR, and the TCRdb table lists in-frame clones only, not all of them. The sample contains around 150,000 clones, roughly four fifths of which appear only once. The sample taken for sequencing was peripheral blood. These receptors were obtained from a woman at least 80 years old with acute or convalescent COVID-19. CDR3s include the opening cysteine and the closing phenylalanine or tryptophan. Each record gives: CDR3 length, J gene, D gene, V gene, clone size, CDR3 protein, CDR3 DNA. The D gene is left open where the match is weak. Not every row has a clone size; where given, it reads once, few, many or a size class.

CDR3 length: 15; J gene: TRBJ2-2; D gene: -; V gene: TRBV7-2; clone size: -; CDR3 protein: CASSFPLVGSGELFF; CDR3 DNA: TGTGCCAGCAGCTTCCCACTAGTGGGTAGCGGGGAGCTGTTTTTT
CDR3 length: 15; J gene: TRBJ2-3; D gene: -; V gene: TRBV18; clone size: -; CDR3 protein: CASSPGGRYTDTQYF; CDR3 DNA: TGTGCCAGCTCACCAGGTGGGAGATACACAGATACGCAGTATTTT
CDR3 length: 19; J gene: TRBJ2-3; D gene: TRBD1; V gene: TRBV7-9; clone size: -; CDR3 protein: CASSLVRPGGRVRLDTQYF; CDR3 DNA: TGTGCCAGCAGCTTAGTACGGCCAGGGGGAAGGGTACGACTTGATACGCAGTATTTT
CDR3 length: 15; J gene: TRBJ2-7; D gene: TRBD2; V gene: TRBV7-2; clone size: -; CDR3 protein: CASSLEASGRNEQYF; CDR3 DNA: TGTGCCAGCAGCTTAGAGGCTAGCGGGAGAAACGAGCAGTACTTC
CDR3 length: 13; J gene: TRBJ2-1; D gene: -; V gene: TRBV30; clone size: -; CDR3 protein: CAWSSPNYNEQFF; CDR3 DNA: TGTGCCTGGAGTTCGCCTAACTACAATGAGCAGTTCTTC
CDR3 length: 16; J gene: TRBJ1-5; D gene: -; V gene: TRBV30; clone size: -; CDR3 protein: CAWSTPGHYGNQPQHF; CDR3 DNA: TGTGCCTGGAGTACTCCGGGACACTATGGCAATCAGCCCCAGCATTTT
CDR3 length: 19; J gene: TRBJ2-1; D gene: TRBD2; V gene: TRBV7-2; clone size: few; CDR3 protein: CASSLEPGTSGRYLNEQFF; CDR3 DNA: TGTGCCAGCAGCTTAGAACCCGGGACTAGCGGGAGGTACCTCAATGAGCAGTTCTTC
CDR3 length: 14; J gene: TRBJ1-2; D gene: -; V gene: TRBV5-1; clone size: -; CDR3 protein: CASSFDSANYGYTF; CDR3 DNA: TGCGCCAGCAGCTTCGACAGTGCTAACTATGGCTACACCTTC
CDR3 length: 16; J gene: TRBJ2-1; D gene: TRBD2; V gene: TRBV4-3; clone size: -; CDR3 protein: CASSPRASGGHNEQFF; CDR3 DNA: TGCGCCAGCAGCCCCCGTGCTAGCGGGGGCCACAATGAGCAGTTCTTC
CDR3 length: 11; J gene: TRBJ2-7; D gene: -; V gene: TRBV7-9; clone size: few; CDR3 protein: CASTIAGEQYF; CDR3 DNA: TGTGCCAGCACCATCGCCGGGGAGCAGTACTTC
CDR3 length: 14; J gene: TRBJ2-7; D gene: TRBD1; V gene: TRBV5-1; clone size: few; CDR3 protein: CASSLTGTGVEQYF; CDR3 DNA: TGCGCCAGCAGCTTGACCGGGACAGGGGTCGAGCAGTACTTC
CDR3 length: 13; J gene: TRBJ2-1; D gene: -; V gene: TRBV30; clone size: -; CDR3 protein: CAWSAGTYNEQFF; CDR3 DNA: TGTGCCTGGAGTGCCGGGACCTACAATGAGCAGTTCTTC
CDR3 length: 14; J gene: TRBJ2-7; D gene: -; V gene: TRBV6-5; clone size: -; CDR3 protein: CASSITGNSYEQYF; CDR3 DNA: TGTGCCAGCAGCATAACAGGGAACTCCTACGAGCAGTACTTC
CDR3 length: 14; J gene: TRBJ2-5; D gene: TRBD2; V gene: TRBV29-1; clone size: -; CDR3 protein: CSVKDSAGDETQYF; CDR3 DNA: TGCAGCGTCAAAGACTCAGCGGGAGATGAGACCCAGTACTTC
CDR3 length: 12; J gene: TRBJ2-7; D gene: -; V gene: TRBV2; clone size: -; CDR3 protein: CASIGGGPEQYF; CDR3 DNA: TGTGCCAGCATAGGAGGAGGGCCCGAGCAGTACTTC